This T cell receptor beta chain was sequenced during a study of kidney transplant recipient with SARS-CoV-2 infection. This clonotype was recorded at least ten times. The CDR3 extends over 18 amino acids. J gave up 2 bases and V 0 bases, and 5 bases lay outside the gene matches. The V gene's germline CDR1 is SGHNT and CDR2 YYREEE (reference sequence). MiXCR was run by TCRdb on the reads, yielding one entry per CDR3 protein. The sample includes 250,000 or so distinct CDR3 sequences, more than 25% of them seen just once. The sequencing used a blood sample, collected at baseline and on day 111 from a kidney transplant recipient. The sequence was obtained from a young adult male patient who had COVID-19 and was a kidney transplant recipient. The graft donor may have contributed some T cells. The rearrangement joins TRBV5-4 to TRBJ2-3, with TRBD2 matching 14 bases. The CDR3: CASSLDGLAGGYTDTQYF. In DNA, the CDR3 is TGTGCCAGCAGCTTGGACGGACTAGCGGGAGGATACACAGATACGCAGTATTTT.